This T cell receptor (beta chain) was captured by sequencing in a study of blood T cell repertoires in COVID-19. Whole-study context: COVID-19 samples from acute and convalescent phases originated in the United States, Italy and Spain. Sources were T cells, B-cell-depleted T cells, or PBMCs; the material itself was cDNA or gDNA.

A single count supports this clone. The V end lost 4 bases, the J end lost 2 bases, and 11 bases lay between the germline ends. There are 14 residues in the CDR3. From germline, CDR1 is SGHVS and CDR2 FQNEAQ. Study processing details: Counts of nucleated cells, estimated from reference gene primer amplification, were obtained. Data came from immunoSEQ multiplex PCR; TCRdb stores just in-frame clones and leaves some out. V and J calls and clone size come straight from that table; D and trimming were deduced from the DNA. The sample has roughly 38,000 clones, just under 85% seen once. Sequencing input: peripheral blood. This sequence originates from a man in his fifties or sixties with active COVID-19. The chain combines TRBV7-8 with TRBJ1-2, with D unresolved. The CDR3 here is CASSSTRGNYGYTF. The CDR3 region has the DNA TGTGCCAGCAGCTCTACGAGAGGCAACTATGGCTACACCTTC.